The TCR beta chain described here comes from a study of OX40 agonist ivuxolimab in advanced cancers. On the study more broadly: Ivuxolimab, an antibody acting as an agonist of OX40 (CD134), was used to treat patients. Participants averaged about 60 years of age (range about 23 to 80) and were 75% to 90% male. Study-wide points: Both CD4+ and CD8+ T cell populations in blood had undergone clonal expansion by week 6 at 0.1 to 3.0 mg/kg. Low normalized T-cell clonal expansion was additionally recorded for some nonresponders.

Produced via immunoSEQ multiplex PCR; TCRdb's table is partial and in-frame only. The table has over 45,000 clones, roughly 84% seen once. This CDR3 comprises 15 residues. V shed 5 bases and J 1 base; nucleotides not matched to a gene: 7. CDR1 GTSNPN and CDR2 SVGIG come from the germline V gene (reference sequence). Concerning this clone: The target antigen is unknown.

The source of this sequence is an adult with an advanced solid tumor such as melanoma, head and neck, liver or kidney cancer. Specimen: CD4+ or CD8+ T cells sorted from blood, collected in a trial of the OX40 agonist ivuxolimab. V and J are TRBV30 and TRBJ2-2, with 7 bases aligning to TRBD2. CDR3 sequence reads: CAWVAAGWNTGELFF. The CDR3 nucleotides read TGTGCCTGGGTGGCAGCGGGATGGAACACCGGGGAGCTGTTTTTT.